The 20 T cell receptor beta chains below were found in one sample sequenced in a study of blood T cells in healthy people across ages. The use of a sample-barcoded 5' primer and a J-beta primer mix characterized a second PCR of roughly 6 to 11 cycles. TCRdb redid the calling of the 5' RACE reads with MiXCR, one entry per CDR3 protein. The repertoire holds roughly 1.9 million distinct CDR3 sequences, roughly two fifths seen once, with roughly 23% in the top ten. Sequencing used blood. These receptors came from a human donor in good health.

To note about this clonotype: This likely comes from a read error, as the CDR3 has no conserved phenylalanine or tryptophan at its end. The chain recombines TRBV27 with TRBJ2-5, with D possibly TRBD1 on 5 matching bases. The CDR3 contains 13 residues. Germline-derived CDR1 and CDR2 are MNHEY and SMNVEV (reference sequence). Trimming pared 5 bases from V and 5 bases from J, leaving 12 bases between. The CDR3 nucleotides read TGTGCCAGCAGTCCGCAGGGTCGGGAGACCCAGTACTTA. It specifies CASSPQGRETQYL.

The V call is TRBV7-9, the J call TRBJ2-5; D gene uncertain. The J call is uncertain, as TRBJ2-7 better fits the DNA end. Germline CDR1 reads SEHNR; CDR2 reads FQNEAQ (reference sequence). The CDR3 has 11 residues. The CDR3 protein is CASSLTCEQYF. In DNA, the CDR3 is TGTGCCAGCAGCTTAACGTGCGAGCAGTACTTC.

The CDR3 DNA is TGTGCCAGCAGTTTTGGGGGGAGGGGGCCATTCTACGAGCAGTACTTC. It codes for CASSFGGRGPFYEQYF. The chain couples TRBV28 to TRBJ2-7; either TRBD1 or TRBD2 may supply D (7 bases each). Trimming cost V 3 bases and J 3 bases, with 18 bases left between them. Germline loops: CDR1 MDHEN, CDR2 SYDVKM. The CDR3 spans 16 residues.

This chain joins TRBV20-1 and TRBJ2-4; the D is unclear. This CDR3 is built from 12 residues. CDR1 DFQATT and CDR2 SNEGSKA come from the germline V gene (reference sequence). V lost 6 bases, J lost 0 bases, and 6 bases lay in between. The CDR3 loop reads CSALIAKNIQYF. CDR3 coding DNA: TGCAGTGCCCTGATAGCCAAAAACATTCAGTACTTC.

The chain uses TRBV10-3 and TRBJ1-3; TRBD1 aligns across 8 bases. Germline-derived CDR1 and CDR2 are ENHRY and SYGVKD. V dropped 5 bases and J dropped 4; count of bases not matched to a gene: 4. The CDR3 is 14 residues long. The CDR3 region has the DNA TGTGCCATCAGTCGGACAGGGACAGGAAACACCATATATTTT. It specifies CAISRTGTGNTIYF.

J is TRBJ2-1 and V is TRBV29-1; TRBD2 is a possible D gene (5 bases). V was clipped by 3 bases and J by 10 bases, with 16 bases between them. CDR1 and CDR2 (germline): SQVTM, ANQGSEA. The CDR3 length is 13 residues. CDR3 bases: TGCAGCGTTGATTCCCCAACTGACTACGAGCAGTTCTTC. Its translation: CSVDSPTDYEQFF.

This chain connects TRBV12-3 or TRBV12-4 to TRBJ2-5; D is undetermined. V was pared by 1 base and J by 11 bases, with 17 bases between. The CDR3 spans 14 residues. In DNA form, the CDR3 reads TGTGCCAGCAGTTTAGGTGACATTACCTACGTGCAGTACTTC. Its translation is CASSLGDITYVQYF.

This clonotype was detected ten times or more. The chain combines TRBV6-4 with TRBJ2-5, with TRBD2 matching 10 bases. V lost 4 bases and J lost 1; bases outside the gene matches: 6. CDR3 length: 16 residues. Germline V CDR1 and CDR2: MRHNA, SNTAGT. Here the CDR3 DNA reads TGTGCCAGCAGTGTATCGTCTAGCGGGGGCCAAGAGACCCAGTACTTC. Protein: CASSVSSSGGQETQYF.

In regard to this clonotype: The junction does not match germline at one end; this may be a read error. The chain links TRBV5-1 to TRBJ1-4; D ambiguous. The germline CDR1 and CDR2 sequences are SGHRS and YFSETQ. The CDR3 is made up of 14 amino acids. The DNA for the CDR3 is TGCGCCAGCGGCTTGTCATCTGATAATGAAAAACTGTTTTTT. It yields the protein CASGLSSDNEKLFF.

Comment on this clonotype: A clone one base away is much larger, so this may be a read error. The CDR3 end shows no conserved phenylalanine or tryptophan, and so a read error is likely. The V call is TRBV2, the J call TRBJ2-5; no definite D call. Trimming stripped 6 bases from V and 1 base from J, with 6 bases between. From germline, CDR1 is SNHLY and CDR2 FYNNEI. This CDR3 spans 12 amino acids. The CDR3 DNA reads TGTGCCAGCAGCAGATCCCAAGAGACCCAGTACGTC. Its protein is CASSRSQETQYV.

V usage is TRBV4-2 and J usage is TRBJ1-2; TRBD1 is a possible D gene (5 bases). Deletions cut 0 bases from V and 4 bases from J, with 15 bases between. The germline V gene has CDR1 LGHNA and CDR2 YNFKEQ. CDR3 length: 16 amino acids. The CDR3 DNA is TGTGCCAGCAGCCAAGAAGCGGTTACGAGGGGCTATGGCTACACCTTC. It encodes CASSQEAVTRGYGYTF.

This clonotype was seen a handful of times. This chain connects TRBV20-1 to TRBJ2-7, with TRBD1 matching 9 bases. CDR3 length equals 13 residues. Unmatched junction bases numbered 5, after V lost 3 bases and J lost 5 bases. Germline loops: CDR1 DFQATT, CDR2 SNEGSKA (reference sequence). The CDR3 DNA follows: TGCAGTGCTAGCGGGGACAGGGATGACGAGCAGTACTTC. Its protein product is CSASGDRDDEQYF.

This clonotype showed up just a few times. This chain joins TRBV5-1 and TRBJ2-2, with TRBD2 as a possible D gene (5 bases). The CDR3 is made up of 15 amino acids. V lost 2 bases and J 2 bases, leaving 10 bases between the germline ends. In germline, CDR1 is SGHRS, CDR2 YFSETQ. CDR3 nucleotides: TGCGCCAGCAGCTTTTCGGGATCTAACACCGGGGAGCTGTTTTTT. This sequence encodes CASSFSGSNTGELFF.

The chain links TRBV5-1 to TRBJ1-1, with D perhaps matching TRBD1 (6 bases). Deletions cut 0 bases from V and 11 bases from J, with 14 bases between. Per the germline V gene, CDR1 is SGHRS and CDR2 is YFSETQ. The CDR3 is 13 residues long. The CDR3 DNA is TGCGCCAGCAGCTTGGGGCAGGGGAGGTGGGCTTTCTTT. This gives the protein CASSLGQGRWAFF. The full variable domain, rest sourced from reference TRBV5-1 and TRBJ1-1, is KAGVTQTPRYLIKTRGQQVTLSCSPISGHRSVSWYQQTPGQGLQFLFEYFSETQRNKGNFPGRFSGRQFSNSRSEMNVSTLELGDSALYLCASSLGQGRWAFFGQGTRLTVV.

V is TRBV6-2 or TRBV6-3 and J is TRBJ1-1; tentative D call: TRBD1 (5 bases). V dropped 4 bases and J dropped 6 bases, with 12 bases sitting between them. Germline V gives CDR1 MNHEY, CDR2 SVGEGT. The CDR3 spans 13 residues. CDR3 sequence: CASSWGPSPEAFF. For the CDR3, the DNA is TGTGCCAGCAGTTGGGGCCCGTCCCCTGAAGCTTTCTTT.

In nucleotides, the CDR3 is TGTGCCATCAGTGAGGGATCGAGGCGGAATGAGCAGTTCTTC. This encodes CAISEGSRRNEQFF. The chain has TRBV10-3 and TRBJ2-1, with D uncertain. The CDR3 sequence is 14 residues long. Germline assignment: CDR1 ENHRY and CDR2 SYGVKD. V lost 2 bases and J lost 7, with 12 bases in between.

This clonotype was seen a handful of times. This rearrangement joins TRBV20-1 to TRBJ1-2, with TRBD1 matching 9 bases. The CDR3 totals 12 residues. Germline loops: CDR1 DFQATT, CDR2 SNEGSKA (reference sequence). V was clipped by 6 bases and J by 8 bases; unmatched bases: 7. The CDR3 sequence is CSAVGTGSGYTF. The DNA of the CDR3 is TGCAGTGCCGTCGGGACAGGGAGCGGCTACACCTTC.

As regards this clonotype: It may be a read error: a sequence one base away is much more abundant. This sequence joins TRBV29-1 and TRBJ2-4; D perhaps matches TRBD2 (6 bases). The CDR3 is 13 residues long. Per germline, CDR1 SQVTM and CDR2 ANQGSEA. With 4 bases removed from V and 13 bases from J, the gap between germline ends came to 20 bases. This CDR3 is CSVGGVIYIQQYF. The DNA for the CDR3 is TGCAGCGTTGGCGGGGTTATCTACATCCAGCAGTACTTC.

The chain carries TRBV20-1 and TRBJ2-5; D is unclear. The CDR3 sequence is 14 residues long. Germline V lookup: CDR1 DFQATT, CDR2 SNEGSKA (reference sequence). Deletions cut 3 bases from V and 2 bases from J, with 13 bases between. The chain's CDR3 is CSASKQPLQETQYF. CDR3 nucleotide sequence: TGCAGTGCTAGTAAGCAGCCCTTACAAGAGACCCAGTACTTC.

The chain links TRBV9 to TRBJ1-2, with no clear D. V lost 7 bases to trimming and J lost 8 bases, with 15 bases between them. The CDR3 is made up of 12 amino acids. The V gene's germline CDR1 is SGDLS and CDR2 YYNGEE. The CDR3 DNA follows: TGTGCCAGCGAAAGACCACCGGGAGGCTACACCTTC. Amino acid sequence: CASERPPGGYTF.